The 10 T cell receptor beta chains in this list originate from one sample, sequenced in a study of control samples from healthy donors and cancer patients. Using immunoSEQ multiplex PCR, the repertoire was profiled, and TCRdb retains in-frame clones only, with some absent. Of 25,000 to 35,000 clones listed, around 92% are singletons. Sequencing used PBMCs. The receptors originated from a man aged 50-60 years with lung cancer.

This clone has a single count. The chain employs TRBV5-1 and TRBJ2-5; TRBD1 matches at 11 bases. This CDR3 has 16 residues. CDR1 is SGHRS, CDR2 YFSETQ, per germline. With 0 bases clipped from V and 0 bases from J, the junction kept 1 base outside the gene matches. The CDR3 region has the DNA TGCGCCAGCAGCTTGGGGGACAGGGGGTACCAAGAGACCCAGTACTTC. Translating gives CASSLGDRGYQETQYF.

J is TRBJ1-1 and V is TRBV18; 8 bases are shared with TRBD1. V shed 3 bases and J 6 bases; nucleotides not matched to a gene: 6. The CDR3 contains 14 residues. CDR1 and CDR2 from the germline V gene are KGHSH and LQKENI. CDR3 protein: CASSPQGAQAEAFF. CDR3 bases: TGTGCCAGCTCACCGCAGGGGGCGCAGGCTGAAGCTTTCTTT. Full variable domain (rest looked up from reference TRBV18 and TRBJ1-1): NAGVMQNPRHLVRRRGQEARLRCSPMKGHSHVYWYRQLPEEGLKFMVYLQKENIIDESGMPKERFSAEFPKEGPSILRIQQVVRGDSAAYFCASSPQGAQAEAFFGQGTRLTVV.

The chain carries TRBV7-8 and TRBJ1-1; TRBD1 might be the D (5 bases). Germline V gene sequence: CDR1 SGHVS, CDR2 FQNEAQ. The CDR3 has 14 amino acids. Trimming cost V 5 bases and J 7 bases, with 17 bases left between them. CDR3: CASSVSGNMGEAFF. Here the CDR3 DNA reads TGTGCCAGCAGCGTATCAGGGAATATGGGTGAAGCTTTCTTT.

The chain combines TRBV24-1 with TRBJ2-5; D possibly corresponds to TRBD1 (6 bases). The CDR3 has 15 amino acids. The germline gives CDR1 KGHDR, CDR2 SFDVKD. Trimming stripped 3 bases from V and 2 bases from J, with 12 bases between. The DNA of the CDR3 is TGTGCCACCAGTGATGAGACAGGCCTGCAAGAGACCCAGTACTTC. Translated, it gives CATSDETGLQETQYF.

This clone turned up a few times. The CDR3 nucleotides are TGTGCCATTACCAGAGACAGCTATCTTTCCTACGAGCAGTACTTC. Protein sequence: CAITRDSYLSYEQYF. The chain joins TRBV6-5 to TRBJ2-7; a possible D gene is TRBD1 (5 bases). The V end was cut by 10 bases, the J end by 1 base, with 20 bases between. This CDR3 has 15 amino acids. The germline gives CDR1 MNHEY, CDR2 SVGAGI.

The chain joins TRBV7-2 to TRBJ2-3; D is undetermined. This CDR3 contains 14 residues. Deletions cut 2 bases from V and 1 base from J, with 7 bases between. The germline CDR1 and CDR2 sequences are SGHTA and FQGNSA. CDR3 loop: CASSLSRRTDTQYF. The CDR3 nucleotides are TGTGCCAGCAGCTTATCTCGGCGCACAGATACGCAGTATTTT.

The V gene is TRBV7-9, the J gene TRBJ1-2; D may be TRBD1 (6 bases). From germline, CDR1 is SEHNR and CDR2 FQNEAQ (reference sequence). V lost 2 bases, J lost 6 bases, and 10 bases lay in between. The CDR3 consists of 13 residues. The CDR3 sequence: CASSLLGADGYTF. CDR3 nucleotides: TGTGCCAGCAGCTTACTGGGGGCGGATGGCTACACCTTC.

This chain joins TRBV18 and TRBJ1-2; 7 positions agree with TRBD1. Germline CDR1 reads KGHSH; CDR2 reads LQKENI. Unmatched junction bases numbered 10, after V lost 10 bases and J lost 8 bases. The length of the CDR3 is 12 residues. The CDR3 spells CANRDRVPGYTF. The CDR3 coding sequence is TGTGCCAACCGTGACAGGGTCCCCGGCTACACCTTC.

The rearrangement links TRBV19 to TRBJ1-5; D unclear. V was cut by 1 base and J by 7 bases, with 14 bases left in between. Germline values: CDR1 LNHDA, CDR2 SQIVND (reference sequence). The CDR3 is 15 amino acids. The CDR3 DNA follows: TGTGCCAGTAGTATAGGGTCCGGGGTCGGACAGCCCCAGCATTTT. This gives the protein CASSIGSGVGQPQHF.

The rearrangement joins TRBV27 to TRBJ1-4, with 10 bases fitting TRBD1. V shed 5 bases and J 11 bases; nucleotides not matched to a gene: 14. This CDR3 contains 16 residues. CDR1 MNHEY and CDR2 SMNVEV come from the germline V gene (reference sequence). In nucleotides, the CDR3 is TGTGCCAGCAGTCCGCCGGGACAGGGGAATAATCGTAAACTGTTTTTT. It specifies CASSPPGQGNNRKLFF.